These T cell receptor beta chains were read from a single sample in a study of T cells in Graves' hyperthyroidism and ophthalmopathy. Each CDR3 protein is one row after TCRdb ran MiXCR on the multiplex PCR reads. The sample lists about 400,000 distinct CDR3 sequences; about 15% were seen once. The sample was blood. Receptors originate from a woman between 55 and 75 years old with Graves' ophthalmopathy. CDR3s include the opening cysteine and the closing phenylalanine or tryptophan. D genes are given only for firm matches. Expanded clones get a size class; other rows say once, few or many, or leave the size out.

>TRBV27|few|-|TRBJ2-1
TGTGCCAGCAGAGGCGCCGCATACAATGAGCAGTTCTTC
CASRGAAYNEQFF
>TRBV29-1|once|TRBD2|TRBJ2-4
TGCAGCGTTACGGGGGAGGGGCGACGAATTCAGTACTTC
CSVTGEGRRIQYF
>TRBV18|many|-|TRBJ2-7
TGTGCCAGCTCACCCCCGGGACTCACCTACGAGCAGTACTTC
CASSPPGLTYEQYF
>TRBV6-2/TRBV6-3|-|-|TRBJ2-2
TGTGCCAGCAGAGGGCCCACGAGCACCGGGGAGCTGTTTTTT
CASRGPTSTGELFF
>TRBV19|few|-|TRBJ1-2
TGTGCCAGTAGTATCCCCCCGGGGAATGGCTACACCTTC
CASSIPPGNGYTF
>TRBV6-5|-|-|TRBJ1-2
TGTGCCAGCAGTTACTCGAGCGGAGCTAACTATGGCTACACCTTC
CASSYSSGANYGYTF
>TRBV19|-|-|TRBJ2-2
TGTGCCGGTAGTATAACAGTTAACACCGGGGAGCTGTTTTTT
CAGSITVNTGELFF
>TRBV28|few|-|TRBJ2-2
TGTGCCAGCAGTTTTGTGGGAGATGGAACCGGGGAGCTGTTTTTT
CASSFVGDGTGELFF
>TRBV11-2|many|-|TRBJ2-5
TGTGCCAGCAGCTTCCCTCGACCGGATCGACAAGAGACCCAGTACTTC
CASSFPRPDRQETQYF
>TRBV9|-|-|TRBJ2-3
TGTGCCAGCAGCCCACGGAGGGGACAGAGCACAGATACGCAGTATTTT
CASSPRRGQSTDTQYF
>TRBV28|few|-|TRBJ2-5
TGTGCCAGCATCGGTACACGGGACGGAGAGACCCAGTACTTC
CASIGTRDGETQYF
>TRBV6-2/TRBV6-3|-|-|TRBJ2-2
TGTGCCAGCAGTTACAATCTTGGGGGCGTCGGGGAGCTGTTTTTT
CASSYNLGGVGELFF
>TRBV7-6|-|-|TRBJ2-7
TGTGCCAGCAGTCGAAGTCCGGGACCTTCCTACGAGCAGTACTTC
CASSRSPGPSYEQYF
>TRBV11-2|many|-|TRBJ2-1
TGTGCCAGCAGCTTAGATCGGGCGGGGGCCAATGAGCAGTTCTTC
CASSLDRAGANEQFF
>TRBV18|many|-|TRBJ2-2
TGTGCCAGCTCACCGGTGGGGCGAGGCACCGGGGAGCTGTTTTTT
CASSPVGRGTGELFF
>TRBV2|many|TRBD2|TRBJ2-1
TGTGCCAGCAGTGAAACTAGCGGGAGGGCCGGGCAGTTCTTC
CASSETSGRAGQFF
>TRBV28|many|TRBD2|TRBJ2-1
TGTGCCAGCAGTCCATCGGGAGGGAGCGCCACGGGGAATGAGCAGTTCTTC
CASSPSGGSATGNEQFF
>TRBV12-3/TRBV12-4|-|TRBD1|TRBJ2-3
TGTGCCAGCAGTGCAACTCGGGACAGGGGGCCCACAGATACGCAGTATTTT
CASSATRDRGPTDTQYF
>TRBV4-1|-|-|TRBJ2-2
TGTGCCAGCAGCCAAGATCCCAGGGCCGGGGAGCTGTTTTTT
CASSQDPRAGELFF
>TRBV5-1|many|TRBD2|TRBJ2-1
TGCGCCAGCAGCTCCACTAGCGGGAGGTTGGATGAGCAGTTCTTC
CASSSTSGRLDEQFF
>TRBV28|many|TRBD2|TRBJ2-2
TGTGCCAGCAGCCGGTCGGGGGGTTTAACCGGGGAGCTGTTTTTT
CASSRSGGLTGELFF
>TRBV10-3|few|TRBD2|TRBJ2-1
TGTGCCATCAGTTCAAGCGGGAGGGCGGGGGGTGAGCAGTTCTTC
CAISSSGRAGGEQFF
>TRBV7-3|many|TRBD1|TRBJ2-7
TGTGCCAGCAGCTGGACAGGGTACGACGAGCAGTACTTC
CASSWTGYDEQYF
>TRBV11-2|many|-|TRBJ2-7
TGTGCCAGCAGCTTAGCAATGGGACGGTACGAGCAGTACTTC
CASSLAMGRYEQYF
>TRBV4-1|many|-|TRBJ1-1
TGCGCCAGCAGCCAAGATGGTAGGGGCGGAACAAGAGCTTTCTTT
CASSQDGRGGTRAFF
>TRBV20-1|many|-|TRBJ2-5
TGCAGTGCTAGAGAGGAGGGTCCCCTCTCAGAGACCCAGTACTTC
CSAREEGPLSETQYF
>TRBV18|many|-|TRBJ2-1
TGTGCCAGCTCACCACGGGCCGGCGGTGAGCAGTTCTTC
CASSPRAGGEQFF
>TRBV3-1|many|-|TRBJ1-4
TGTGCCAGCAGCCAAGATAGTAGGTTTAATGAAAAACTGTTTTTT
CASSQDSRFNEKLFF
>TRBV7-2|many|-|TRBJ2-1
TGTGCCAGCAGCTTACGGGACTCGCGGGGCAATGAGCAGTTCTTC
CASSLRDSRGNEQFF
>TRBV11-2|many|-|TRBJ2-7
TGTGCCAGCAGCTTCGTCTACGAGCAGTACTTC
CASSFVYEQYF
>TRBV7-3|many|TRBD2|TRBJ2-3
TGTGCCAGCAGCATAGCGGGGTCTGGCACAGATACGCAGTATTTT
CASSIAGSGTDTQYF
>TRBV28|many|TRBD1|TRBJ2-7
TGTGCCAGCAGCCAAAGGACAGGGGGATACGAGCAGTACTTC
CASSQRTGGYEQYF
>TRBV6-1|many|-|TRBJ2-1
TGTGCCAGCAGTTATGGGACTGAGCAGTTCTTC
CASSYGTEQFF
>TRBV20-1|many|-|TRBJ2-1
TGCAGTGCCGTGTTCCCTAGCAGTTACAATGAGCAGTTCTTC
CSAVFPSSYNEQFF
>TRBV6-1|many|-|TRBJ2-7
TGTGCCAGCCTTCCCACGGTCAACGGGGAGCAGTACTTC
CASLPTVNGEQYF
>TRBV28|many|TRBD2|TRBJ2-7
TGTGCCAGCAGTTTGTTAAGCGGGAGGGCCTACGAGCAGTACTTC
CASSLLSGRAYEQYF
>TRBV5-1|many|-|TRBJ2-1
TGCGCCAGCATGCCTCTAGCGAACAATGAGCAGTTCTTC
CASMPLANNEQFF
>TRBV6-2/TRBV6-3|-|-|TRBJ2-2
TGTGCCAGCAGTTATATGACGGGGAGAGGGGAGCTGTTTTTT
CASSYMTGRGELFF
>TRBV4-1|-|TRBD1|TRBJ2-2
TGCGCCAGCAGCCAAGATTCTTACAGGGGGAACACCGGGGAGCTGTTTTTT
CASSQDSYRGNTGELFF
>TRBV2|many|TRBD2|TRBJ2-3
TGTGCCAGCTTAAGCGGGAGGGCCGGGGGAGATACGCAGTATTTT
CASLSGRAGGDTQYF
>TRBV28|many|TRBD2|TRBJ2-2
TGTGCCAGCAGCTCGGCCTCTAGCGGGAGGGCCGGGGAGCTGTTTTTT
CASSSASSGRAGELFF
>TRBV9|many|TRBD1|TRBJ2-1
TGTGCCAGCAGCTCCCAACGGGACAGGGCGAATGAGCAGTTCTTC
CASSSQRDRANEQFF
>TRBV2|-|TRBD2|TRBJ2-1
TGTGCCAGCAGCGCCTCGCGACTAGCGGGACACAATGAGCAGTTCTTC
CASSASRLAGHNEQFF
>TRBV3-1|many|-|TRBJ2-3
TGTGCCAGCAGCCAAGCTCCCCGGGAGGATACGCAGTATTTT
CASSQAPREDTQYF
>TRBV24-1|-|TRBD1|TRBJ2-1
TGTGCCACCAGTGGCCGGACAGGGAGTTACAATGAGCAGTTCTTC
CATSGRTGSYNEQFF
>TRBV5-6|-|TRBD1|TRBJ2-1
TGTGCCAGCAGCACCCACAGGGGCTACAATGAGCAGTTCTTC
CASSTHRGYNEQFF
>TRBV7-9|-|-|TRBJ2-5
TGTGCCAGCAGCCCAGCTGAGCTCAGATACCGGTATACCCAGTACTTC
CASSPAELRYRYTQYF
>TRBV6-1|few|TRBD2|TRBJ2-1
TGTGCCAGCAGTCTGACTCGGACTAGCGGGAGTAATGAGCAGTTCTTC
CASSLTRTSGSNEQFF
>TRBV10-3|many|-|TRBJ1-1
TGTGCCGTACAGGGCATGAACACTGAAGCTTTCTTT
CAVQGMNTEAFF
>TRBV7-9|-|-|TRBJ2-7
TGTGCCAGCAGCTTAGGAGGGGTTGGGTCCTACGAGCAGTACTTC
CASSLGGVGSYEQYF
>TRBV29-1|few|TRBD1|TRBJ2-7
TGCAGCTCCCAAAGTCAGGGGGACTACGAGCAGTACTTC
CSSQSQGDYEQYF
>TRBV5-1|many|-|TRBJ2-1
TGCGCCAGCAGCTCGGTGGTGGATACCCAGTTCTTC
CASSSVVDTQFF
>TRBV6-2/TRBV6-3|many|-|TRBJ1-1
TGTGCCAGCAGTTACTCTACCCTAGAGACAGATCCTTACACTGAAGCTTTCTTT
CASSYSTLETDPYTEAFF
>TRBV7-2|many|-|TRBJ2-2
TGTGCCAGCAGCGATCGACCGACCGGGGAGCTGTTTTTT
CASSDRPTGELFF
>TRBV20-1|many|-|TRBJ2-3
TGCAGTGCTAGAGATGCCAGAGTTAACACAGATACGCAGTATTTT
CSARDARVNTDTQYF
>TRBV7-9|many|-|TRBJ2-2
TGTGCCAGCAGCCCGAGGCGGTCGAACACCGGGGAGCTGTTTTTT
CASSPRRSNTGELFF
>TRBV3-1|many|-|TRBJ2-3
TGTGCCAGCAGCCAAGCGGGAAGCGGCACAATCGGAGATACGCAGTATTTT
CASSQAGSGTIGDTQYF
>TRBV25-1|many|-|TRBJ1-6
TGTGCCAGCAGTCGGAGAGGGGAGGACTCACCCCTCCACTTT
CASSRRGEDSPLHF
>TRBV5-1|-|TRBD2|TRBJ2-1
TGCGCCAGCAGCCCACCGGGACTAGCGGGAGGCCGCTCCTACAATGAGCAGTTCTTC
CASSPPGLAGGRSYNEQFF